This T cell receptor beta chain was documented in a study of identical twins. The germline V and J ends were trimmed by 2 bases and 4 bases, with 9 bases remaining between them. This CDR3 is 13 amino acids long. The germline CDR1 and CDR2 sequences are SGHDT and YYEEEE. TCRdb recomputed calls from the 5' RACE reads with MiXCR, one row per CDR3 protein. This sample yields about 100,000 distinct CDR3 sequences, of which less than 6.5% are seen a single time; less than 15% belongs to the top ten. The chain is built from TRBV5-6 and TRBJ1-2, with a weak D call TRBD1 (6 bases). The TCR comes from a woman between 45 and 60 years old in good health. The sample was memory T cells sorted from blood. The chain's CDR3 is CASSLQGTYGYTF. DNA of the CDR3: TGTGCCAGCAGCTTACAGGGTACCTATGGCTACACCTTC.